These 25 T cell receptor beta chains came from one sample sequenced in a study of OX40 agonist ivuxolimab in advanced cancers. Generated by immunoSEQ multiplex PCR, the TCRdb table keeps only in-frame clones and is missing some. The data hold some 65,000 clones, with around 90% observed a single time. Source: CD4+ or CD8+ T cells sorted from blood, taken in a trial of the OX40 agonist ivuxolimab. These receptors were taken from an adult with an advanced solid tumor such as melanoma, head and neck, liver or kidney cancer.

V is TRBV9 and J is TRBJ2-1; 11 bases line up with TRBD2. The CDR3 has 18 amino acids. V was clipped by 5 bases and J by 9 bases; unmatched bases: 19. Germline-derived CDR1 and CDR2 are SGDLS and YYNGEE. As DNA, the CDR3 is TGTGCCAGCAGTGATGACATAGCGGGAGGGCCAAAGGGCGGTGAGCAGTTCTTC. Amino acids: CASSDDIAGGPKGGEQFF. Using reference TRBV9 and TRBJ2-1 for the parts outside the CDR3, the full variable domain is DSGVTQTPKHLITATGQRVTLRCSPRSGDLSVYWYQQSLDQGLQFLIQYYNGEERAKGNILERFSAQQFPDLHSELNLSSLELGDSALYFCASSDDIAGGPKGGEQFFGPGTRLTVL.

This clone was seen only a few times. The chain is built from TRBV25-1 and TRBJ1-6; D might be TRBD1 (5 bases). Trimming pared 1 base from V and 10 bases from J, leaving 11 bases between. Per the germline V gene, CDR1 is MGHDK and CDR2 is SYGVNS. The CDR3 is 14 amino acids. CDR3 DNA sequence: TGTGCCAGCAGTGAATGGGGGGGAGACTCACCCCTCCACTTT. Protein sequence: CASSEWGGDSPLHF.

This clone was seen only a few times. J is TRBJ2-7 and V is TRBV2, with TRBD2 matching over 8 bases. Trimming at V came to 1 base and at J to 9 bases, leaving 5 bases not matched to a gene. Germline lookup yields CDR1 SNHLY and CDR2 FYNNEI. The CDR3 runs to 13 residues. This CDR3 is CASSEVGTRGQYF. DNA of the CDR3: TGTGCCAGCAGTGAAGTGGGGACTAGGGGGCAGTACTTC.

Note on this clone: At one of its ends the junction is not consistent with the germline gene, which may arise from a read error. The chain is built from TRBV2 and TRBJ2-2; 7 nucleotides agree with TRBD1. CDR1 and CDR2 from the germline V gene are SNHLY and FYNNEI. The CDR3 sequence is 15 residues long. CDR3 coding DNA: TGTGCCAGCACCCAGGGGGTCGCGAACACCAGGGAGCTGTTTTTT. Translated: CASTQGVANTRELFF.

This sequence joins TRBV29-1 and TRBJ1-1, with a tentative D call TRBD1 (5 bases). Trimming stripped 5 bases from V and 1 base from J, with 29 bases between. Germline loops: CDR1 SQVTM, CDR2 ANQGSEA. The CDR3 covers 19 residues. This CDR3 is CSVPLCYVVRDGKNTEAFF. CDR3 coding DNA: TGCAGCGTTCCCCTCTGTTATGTTGTTCGGGACGGGAAGAACACTGAAGCTTTCTTT.

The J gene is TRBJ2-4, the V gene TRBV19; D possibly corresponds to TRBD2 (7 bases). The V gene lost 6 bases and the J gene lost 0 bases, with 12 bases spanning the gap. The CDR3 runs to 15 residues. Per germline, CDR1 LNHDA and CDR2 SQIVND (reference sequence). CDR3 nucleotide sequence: TGTGCCAGTAGAGGCGGGGGCAAAGCCAAAAACATTCAGTACTTC. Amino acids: CASRGGGKAKNIQYF.

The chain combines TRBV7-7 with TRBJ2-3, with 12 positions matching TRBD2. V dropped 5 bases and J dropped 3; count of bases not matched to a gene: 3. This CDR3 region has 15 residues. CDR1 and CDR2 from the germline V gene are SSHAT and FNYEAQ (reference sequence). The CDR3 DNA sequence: TGTGCCAGCAGCAAAGGACTAGCGGGAACAGATACGCAGTATTTT. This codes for CASSKGLAGTDTQYF.

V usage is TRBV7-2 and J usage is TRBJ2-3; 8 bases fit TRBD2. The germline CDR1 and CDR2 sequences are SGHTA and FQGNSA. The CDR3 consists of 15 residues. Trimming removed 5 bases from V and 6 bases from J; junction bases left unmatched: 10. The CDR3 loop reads CASSPRGGLLDTQYF. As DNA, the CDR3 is TGTGCCAGCAGCCCACGGGGGGGTCTCTTGGATACGCAGTATTTT. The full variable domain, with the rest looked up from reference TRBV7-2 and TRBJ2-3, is GAGVSQSPSNKVTEKGKDVELRCDPISGHTALYWYRQSLGQGLEFLIYFQGNSAPDKSGLPSDRFSAERTGGSVSTLTIQRTQQEDSAVYLCASSPRGGLLDTQYFGPGTRLTVL.

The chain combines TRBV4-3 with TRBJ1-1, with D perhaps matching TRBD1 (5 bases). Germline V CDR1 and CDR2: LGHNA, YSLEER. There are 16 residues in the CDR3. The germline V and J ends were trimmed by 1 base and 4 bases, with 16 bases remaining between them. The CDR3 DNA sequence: TGCGCCAGCAGCCAAGGTGGGAATTCGGGGGGCACTGAAGCTTTCTTT. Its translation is CASSQGGNSGGTEAFF.

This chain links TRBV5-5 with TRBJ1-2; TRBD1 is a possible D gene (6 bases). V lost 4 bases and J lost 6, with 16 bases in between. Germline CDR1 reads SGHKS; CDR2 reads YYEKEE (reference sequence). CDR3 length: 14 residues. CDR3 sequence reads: CASSRSGAGDGYTF. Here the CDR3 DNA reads TGTGCCAGCAGCCGCTCAGGGGCCGGGGATGGCTACACCTTC.

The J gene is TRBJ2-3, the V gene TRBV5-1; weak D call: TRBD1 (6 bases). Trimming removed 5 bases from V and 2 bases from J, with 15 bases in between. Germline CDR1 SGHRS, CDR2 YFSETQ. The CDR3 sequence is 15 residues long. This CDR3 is CASSLTGFSTDTQYF. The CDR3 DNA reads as TGCGCCAGCAGTTTAACAGGGTTCTCCACAGATACGCAGTATTTT.

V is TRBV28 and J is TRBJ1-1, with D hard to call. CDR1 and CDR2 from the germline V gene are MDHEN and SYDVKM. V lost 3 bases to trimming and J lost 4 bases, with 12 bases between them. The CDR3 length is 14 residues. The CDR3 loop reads CASSFFGAGTEAFF. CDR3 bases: TGTGCCAGCAGTTTCTTTGGAGCGGGCACTGAAGCTTTCTTT.

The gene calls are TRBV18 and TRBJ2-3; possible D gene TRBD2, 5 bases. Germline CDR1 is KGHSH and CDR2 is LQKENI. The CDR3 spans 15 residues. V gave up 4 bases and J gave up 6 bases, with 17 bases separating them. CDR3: CASSLTEGRSDTQYF. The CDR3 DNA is TGTGCCAGCTCACTGACCGAGGGCAGAAGTGATACGCAGTATTTT.

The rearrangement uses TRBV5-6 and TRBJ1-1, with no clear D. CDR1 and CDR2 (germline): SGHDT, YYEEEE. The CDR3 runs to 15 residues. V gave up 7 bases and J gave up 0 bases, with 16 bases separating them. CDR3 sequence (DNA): TGTGCCAGCTCGTGGACCGGAAACCTGAACACTGAAGCTTTCTTT. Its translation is CASSWTGNLNTEAFF.

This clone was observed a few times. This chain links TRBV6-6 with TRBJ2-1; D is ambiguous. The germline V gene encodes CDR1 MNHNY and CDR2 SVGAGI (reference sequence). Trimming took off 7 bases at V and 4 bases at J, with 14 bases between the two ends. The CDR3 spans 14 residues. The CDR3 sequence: CASTGKTYYNEQFF. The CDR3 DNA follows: TGTGCCAGCACCGGCAAAACCTATTACAATGAGCAGTTCTTC.

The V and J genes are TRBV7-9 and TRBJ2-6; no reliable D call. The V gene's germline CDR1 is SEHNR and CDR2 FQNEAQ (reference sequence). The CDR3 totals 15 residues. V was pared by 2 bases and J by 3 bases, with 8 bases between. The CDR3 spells CASSLSGFGANVLTF. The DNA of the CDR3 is TGTGCCAGCAGCTTATCCGGGTTTGGGGCCAACGTCCTGACTTTC.

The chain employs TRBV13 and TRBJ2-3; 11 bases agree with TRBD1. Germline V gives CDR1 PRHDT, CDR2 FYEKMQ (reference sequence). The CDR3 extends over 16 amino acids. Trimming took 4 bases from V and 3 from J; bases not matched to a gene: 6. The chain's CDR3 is CASSSNGQGATDTQYF. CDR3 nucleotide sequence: TGTGCCAGCAGCTCAAATGGACAGGGGGCAACAGATACGCAGTATTTT. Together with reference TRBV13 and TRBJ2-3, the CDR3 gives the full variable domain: AAGVIQSPRHLIKEKRETATLKCYPIPRHDTVYWYQQGPGQDPQFLISFYEKMQSDKGSIPDRFSAQQFSDYHSELNMSSLELGDSALYFCASSSNGQGATDTQYFGPGTRLTVL.

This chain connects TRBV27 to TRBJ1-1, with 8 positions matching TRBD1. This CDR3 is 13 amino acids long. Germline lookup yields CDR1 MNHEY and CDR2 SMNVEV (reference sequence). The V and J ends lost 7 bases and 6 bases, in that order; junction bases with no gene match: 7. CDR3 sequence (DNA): TGTGCCAGCACTACAGGGGGTCGGGCTGAAGCTTTCTTT. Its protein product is CASTTGGRAEAFF.

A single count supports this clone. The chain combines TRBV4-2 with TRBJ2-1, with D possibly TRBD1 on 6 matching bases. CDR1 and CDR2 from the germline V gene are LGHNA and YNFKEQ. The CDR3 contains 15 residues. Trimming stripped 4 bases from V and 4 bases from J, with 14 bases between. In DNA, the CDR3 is TGTGCCAGCAGCCCAGGGGTAGATTCGTACAATGAGCAGTTCTTC. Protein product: CASSPGVDSYNEQFF.

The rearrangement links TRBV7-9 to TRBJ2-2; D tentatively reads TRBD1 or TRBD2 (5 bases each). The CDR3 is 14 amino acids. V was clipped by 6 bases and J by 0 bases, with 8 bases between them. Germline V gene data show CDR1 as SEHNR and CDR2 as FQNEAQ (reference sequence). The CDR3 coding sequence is TGTGCCAGCAGGATGGGGGCGAACACCGGGGAGCTGTTTTTT. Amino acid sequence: CASRMGANTGELFF.

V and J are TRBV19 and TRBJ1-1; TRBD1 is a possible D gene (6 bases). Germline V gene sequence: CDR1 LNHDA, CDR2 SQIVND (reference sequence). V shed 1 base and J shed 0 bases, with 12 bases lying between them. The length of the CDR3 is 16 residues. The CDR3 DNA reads TGTGCCAGTAGTATAGGGACCGGGACAATGAACACTGAAGCTTTCTTT. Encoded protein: CASSIGTGTMNTEAFF.

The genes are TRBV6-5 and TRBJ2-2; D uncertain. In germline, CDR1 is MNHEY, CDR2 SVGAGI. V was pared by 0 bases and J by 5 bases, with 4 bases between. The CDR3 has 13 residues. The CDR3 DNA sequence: TGTGCCAGCAGTTACTCGAGTACCGGGGAGCTGTTTTTT. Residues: CASSYSSTGELFF.

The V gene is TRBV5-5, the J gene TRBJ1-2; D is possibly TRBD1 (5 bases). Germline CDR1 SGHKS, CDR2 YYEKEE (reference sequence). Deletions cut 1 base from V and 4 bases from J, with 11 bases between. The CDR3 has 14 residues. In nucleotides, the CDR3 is TGTGCCAGCAGCTTGCTAGGGGCTGGCTATGGCTACACCTTC. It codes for CASSLLGAGYGYTF.

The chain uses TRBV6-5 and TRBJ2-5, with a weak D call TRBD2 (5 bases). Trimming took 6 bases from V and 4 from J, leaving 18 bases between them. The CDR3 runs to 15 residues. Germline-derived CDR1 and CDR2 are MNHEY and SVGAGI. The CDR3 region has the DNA TGTGCCAGCAGCAGAGTCCGGGATACCCGAGAGACCCAGTACTTC. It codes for CASSRVRDTRETQYF.

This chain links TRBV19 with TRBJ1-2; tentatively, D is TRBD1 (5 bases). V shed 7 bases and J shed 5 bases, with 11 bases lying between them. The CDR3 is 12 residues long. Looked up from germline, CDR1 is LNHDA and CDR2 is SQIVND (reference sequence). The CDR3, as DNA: TGTGCCAGTAAAAACAGGCAATATGGCTACACCTTC. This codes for CASKNRQYGYTF.